This T cell receptor beta chain was captured by sequencing in a study of identical twins. Using its own MiXCR run on the 5' RACE reads, TCRdb lists one record per CDR3 protein. The sample records under 300,000 distinct CDR3 sequences, about 8.3% being singletons. CDR3 length: 15 residues. Trimming stripped 0 bases from V and 7 bases from J, with 13 bases between. Germline lookup yields CDR1 LGHNA and CDR2 YSLEER. This clonotype was recorded at least ten times. The sample was also reused in another study, on yellow fever vaccine responses in identical twins.

This sequence was found in a woman aged 18-29 years in good health. V gene TRBV4-3 combines with J gene TRBJ2-1, with D possibly being TRBD1 or TRBD2 (5 bases each). The sample comprised CD8+ T cells sorted from blood. CDR3 nucleotide sequence: TGCGCCAGCAGCCAAGATAGGGACCTAAGGAATGAGCAGTTCTTC. Protein sequence: CASSQDRDLRNEQFF.